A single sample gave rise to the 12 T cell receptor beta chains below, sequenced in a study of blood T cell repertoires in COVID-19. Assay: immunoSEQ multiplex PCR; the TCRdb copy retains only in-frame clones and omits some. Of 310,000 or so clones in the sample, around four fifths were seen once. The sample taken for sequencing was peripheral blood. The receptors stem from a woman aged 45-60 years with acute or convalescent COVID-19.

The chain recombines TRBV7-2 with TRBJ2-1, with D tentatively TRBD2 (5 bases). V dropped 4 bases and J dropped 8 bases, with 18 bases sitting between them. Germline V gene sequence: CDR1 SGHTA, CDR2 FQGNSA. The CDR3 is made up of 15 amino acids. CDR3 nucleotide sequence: TGTGCCAGCAGCTATAGGGAGACACATAGGGATGAGCAGTTCTTC. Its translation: CASSYRETHRDEQFF. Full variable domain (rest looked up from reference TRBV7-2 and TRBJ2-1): GAGVSQSPSNKVTEKGKDVELRCDPISGHTALYWYRQSLGQGLEFLIYFQGNSAPDKSGLPSDRFSAERTGGSVSTLTIQRTQQEDSAVYLCASSYRETHRDEQFFGPGTRLTVL.

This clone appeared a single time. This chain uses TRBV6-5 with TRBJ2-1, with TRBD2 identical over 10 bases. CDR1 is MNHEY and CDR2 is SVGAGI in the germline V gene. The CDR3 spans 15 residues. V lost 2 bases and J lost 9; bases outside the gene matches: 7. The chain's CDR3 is CASSYNLAGAGEQFF. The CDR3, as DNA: TGTGCCAGCAGTTACAACCTAGCGGGGGCGGGTGAGCAGTTCTTC.

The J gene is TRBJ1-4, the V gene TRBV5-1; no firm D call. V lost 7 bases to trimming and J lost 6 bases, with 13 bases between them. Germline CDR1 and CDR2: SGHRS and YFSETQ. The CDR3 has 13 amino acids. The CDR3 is CASAVSSDEKLFF. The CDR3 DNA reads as TGCGCCAGCGCCGTAAGCTCGGATGAAAAACTGTTTTTT. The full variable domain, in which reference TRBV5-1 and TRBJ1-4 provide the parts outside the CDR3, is KAGVTQTPRYLIKTRGQQVTLSCSPISGHRSVSWYQQTPGQGLQFLFEYFSETQRNKGNFPGRFSGRQFSNSRSEMNVSTLELGDSALYLCASAVSSDEKLFFGSGTQLSVL.

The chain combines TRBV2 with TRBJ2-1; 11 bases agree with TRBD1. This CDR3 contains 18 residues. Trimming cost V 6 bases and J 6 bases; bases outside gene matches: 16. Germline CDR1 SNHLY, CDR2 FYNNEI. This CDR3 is CASRGGTGGVVPRNEQFF. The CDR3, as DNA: TGTGCCAGCAGAGGGGGGACAGGGGGAGTAGTCCCCCGCAATGAGCAGTTCTTC.

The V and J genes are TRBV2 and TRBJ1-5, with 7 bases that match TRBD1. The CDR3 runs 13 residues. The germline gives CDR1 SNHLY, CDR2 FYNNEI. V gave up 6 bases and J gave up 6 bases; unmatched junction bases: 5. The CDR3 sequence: CASRRQGAQPQHF. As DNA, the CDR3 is TGTGCCAGCAGGCGACAGGGCGCTCAGCCCCAGCATTTT. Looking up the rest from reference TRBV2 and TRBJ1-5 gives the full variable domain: EPEVTQTPSHQVTQMGQEVILRCVPISNHLYFYWYRQILGQKVEFLVSFYNNEISEKSEIFDDQFSVERPDGSNFTLKIRSTKLEDSAMYFCASRRQGAQPQHFGDGTRLSIL.

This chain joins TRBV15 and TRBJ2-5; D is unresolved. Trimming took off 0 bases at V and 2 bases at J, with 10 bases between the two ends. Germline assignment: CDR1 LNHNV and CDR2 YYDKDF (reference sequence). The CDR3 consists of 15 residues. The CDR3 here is CATSRDPNPQETQYF. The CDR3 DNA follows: TGTGCCACCAGCAGAGACCCTAACCCACAAGAGACCCAGTACTTC.

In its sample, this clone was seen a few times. The CDR3 coding sequence is TGTGCCAGCAGCCAAGAAATGGGGGGGAATGAGCAGTTCTTC. It yields the protein CASSQEMGGNEQFF. This sequence joins TRBV4-2 and TRBJ2-1; TRBD2 matches at 7 bases. The V gene end was trimmed by 0 bases and the J gene end by 7 bases; junction bases not matched to a gene: 3. Germline V gene sequence: CDR1 LGHNA, CDR2 YNFKEQ. This CDR3 spans 14 amino acids.

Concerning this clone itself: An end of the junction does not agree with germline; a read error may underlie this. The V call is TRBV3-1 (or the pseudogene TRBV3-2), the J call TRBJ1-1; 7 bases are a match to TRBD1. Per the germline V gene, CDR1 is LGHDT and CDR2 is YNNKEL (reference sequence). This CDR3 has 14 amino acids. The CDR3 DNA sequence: TGTGCCAGCAGTCAAGGGGGCCAGAACACTGAAGCTTTCTTT. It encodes CASSQGGQNTEAFF.

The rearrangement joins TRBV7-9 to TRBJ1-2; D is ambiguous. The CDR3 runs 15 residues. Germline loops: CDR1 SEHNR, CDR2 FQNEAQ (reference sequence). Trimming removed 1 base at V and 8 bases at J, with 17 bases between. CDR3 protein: CASSLGRLLPGGYTF. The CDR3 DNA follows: TGTGCCAGCAGCTTAGGACGACTGCTCCCGGGAGGCTACACCTTC.

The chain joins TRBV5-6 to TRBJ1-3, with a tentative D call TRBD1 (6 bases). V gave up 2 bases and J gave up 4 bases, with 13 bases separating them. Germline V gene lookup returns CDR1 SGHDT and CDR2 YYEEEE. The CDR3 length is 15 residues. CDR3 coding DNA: TGTGCCAGCAGCTTCCTACAGGGAGTAGGAAACACCATATATTTT. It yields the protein CASSFLQGVGNTIYF. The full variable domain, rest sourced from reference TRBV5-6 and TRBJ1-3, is DAGVTQSPTHLIKTRGQQVTLRCSPKSGHDTVSWYQQALGQGPQFIFQYYEEEERQRGNFPDRFSGHQFPNYSSELNVNALLLGDSALYLCASSFLQGVGNTIYFGEGSWLTVV.

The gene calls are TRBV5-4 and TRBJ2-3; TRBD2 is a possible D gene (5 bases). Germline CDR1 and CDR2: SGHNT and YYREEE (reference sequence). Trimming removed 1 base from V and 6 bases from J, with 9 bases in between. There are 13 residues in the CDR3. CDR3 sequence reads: CASSLFQRDTQYF. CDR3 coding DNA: TGTGCCAGCAGCTTGTTTCAGCGGGATACGCAGTATTTT.

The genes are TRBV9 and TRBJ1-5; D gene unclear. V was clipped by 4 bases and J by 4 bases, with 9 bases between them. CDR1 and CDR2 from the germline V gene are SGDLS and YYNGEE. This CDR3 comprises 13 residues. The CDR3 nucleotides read TGTGCCAGCAGCCCCCCGGAGAATCAGCCCCAGCATTTT. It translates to CASSPPENQPQHF.